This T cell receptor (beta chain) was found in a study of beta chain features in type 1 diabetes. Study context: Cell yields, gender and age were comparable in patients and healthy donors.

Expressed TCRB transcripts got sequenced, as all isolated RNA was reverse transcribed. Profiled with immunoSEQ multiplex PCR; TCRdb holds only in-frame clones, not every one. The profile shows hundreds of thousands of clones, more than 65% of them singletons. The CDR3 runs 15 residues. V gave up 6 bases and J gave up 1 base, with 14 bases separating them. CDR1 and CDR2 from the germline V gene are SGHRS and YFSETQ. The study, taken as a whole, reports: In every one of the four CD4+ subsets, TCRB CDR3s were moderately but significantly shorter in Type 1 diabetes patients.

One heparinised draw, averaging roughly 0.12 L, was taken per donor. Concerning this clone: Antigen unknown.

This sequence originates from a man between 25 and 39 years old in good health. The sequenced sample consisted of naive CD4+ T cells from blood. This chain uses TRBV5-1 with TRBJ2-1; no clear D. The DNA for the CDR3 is TGCGCCAGCACCAGACTCTTGGGGTCCTACAATGAGCAGTTCTTC. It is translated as CASTRLLGSYNEQFF.